This paragraph reports one TCR beta chain. The antigen remains unidentified. TCR beta libraries were prepared from cDNA with unique molecular identifiers. Between roughly 1 and 10 million T cells gave rise to about 450,000 cDNA molecules. Each CDR3 protein is one row after TCRdb ran MiXCR on the PCR reads. The sample lists around 500,000 distinct CDR3 sequences, roughly 34% occurring once. Germline-derived CDR1 and CDR2 are SGHRS and YFSETQ. The CDR3 covers 15 residues. Between the trimmed V and J ends, which lost 4 bases and 8 bases, there was a span of 16 bases. These data belong to a study of post-analysis software for immune sequencing data. Turning to the study itself: The patients showed relapsing-remitting, secondary progressive and progressive-relapsing multiple sclerosis courses. Findings of the study overall: Samples from a shared batch, those prepared together, strongly co-clustered by F measure. People with multiple sclerosis had a significantly lower normalized Chao1 diversity than controls did. Compared with controls, patients had more of about 5 TRBV segments, including TRBV5-6, TRBV5-1 and TRBV20-1.

The clonotype was recovered from a girl aged 2-17 years with multiple sclerosis. The specimen was blood. The chain carries TRBV5-1 and TRBJ1-6, with D maybe TRBD1 (6 bases). The CDR3 nucleotides are TGCGCCAGCAGCCCGCTAGGACAGAGGGATTCACCCCTCCACTTT. Translating gives CASSPLGQRDSPLHF.